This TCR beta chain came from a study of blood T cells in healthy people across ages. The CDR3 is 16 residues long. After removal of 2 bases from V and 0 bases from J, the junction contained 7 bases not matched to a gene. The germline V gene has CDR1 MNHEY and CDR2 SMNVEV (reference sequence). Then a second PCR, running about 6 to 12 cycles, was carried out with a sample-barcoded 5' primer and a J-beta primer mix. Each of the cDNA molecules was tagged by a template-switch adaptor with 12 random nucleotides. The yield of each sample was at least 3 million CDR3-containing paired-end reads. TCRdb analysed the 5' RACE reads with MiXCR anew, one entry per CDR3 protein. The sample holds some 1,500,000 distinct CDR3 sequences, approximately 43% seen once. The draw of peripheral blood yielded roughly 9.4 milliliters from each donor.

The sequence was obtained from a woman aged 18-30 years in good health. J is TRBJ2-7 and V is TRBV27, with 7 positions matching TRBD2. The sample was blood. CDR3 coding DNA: TGTGCCAGCAGTTTACTCGCTAGCGGTTACTCCTACGAGCAGTACTTC. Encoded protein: CASSLLASGYSYEQYF.